This TCR beta chain appears in the sequencing data of a study of CD8+ T cells in alopecia areata. Whole-study results and caveats: Patients shared TCRs less clearly than mice did, possibly owing to HLA.

About this clone itself: Its antigen is not known.

Germline CDR1 reads MGHRA; CDR2 reads YSYEKL. The CDR3 is made up of 12 amino acids. Trimming removed 8 bases at V and 7 bases at J, with 12 bases between. This sample's treatment: oral pan-JAK inhibitor, 5-10 mg twice daily. Isolated RNA was reverse transcribed into cDNA used as the sequencing template. Measured with immunoSEQ multiplex PCR; TCRdb has only the in-frame clones, and not every one. The sample consists of more than 150,000 clones, around 50% of them appearing once. The sequence was obtained from a human donor with alopecia areata. The V and J genes are TRBV4-1 and TRBJ2-4, with D hard to call. This specimen was CD8+ T cells sorted from blood, taken at week 24, from a patient treated with tofacitinib. The CDR3 nucleotides are TGCGCCAGCGGCAAGGTGGGGAACATTCAGTACTTC. Amino acids: CASGKVGNIQYF.